This TCR beta chain was observed in a study of vaccination and CD4 T cells after COVID-19. The overall study: The post-COVID sampling time was a median roughly 100 days after diagnosis, ranging from 35 to 161.

V shed 1 base and J shed 3 bases, with 4 bases lying between them. From germline, CDR1 is SGHTA and CDR2 FQGTGA. This CDR3 has 13 residues. Regarding this clonotype: No antigen is known for it.

An Oncomine TCR Beta short-read assay was used to sequence the DNA from cultured CD4+ T cells. TCRdb called the PCR reads again in MiXCR, with one record for every CDR3 protein. The data hold fewer than 20,000 distinct CDR3 sequences, with 45% to 60% observed a single time. The time point: late sampling 161 to 241 days after vaccination in three convalescent patients. Treatment reported: approximately nine-day PBMC culture with coronavirus spike peptide pools or control peptides (ViraFEST assay). The genes are TRBV7-3 and TRBJ2-1; D is unresolved. This specimen was CD4+ T cells from blood, cultured in vitro, taken about 7 months after SARS-CoV-2 vaccination. The receptor comes from a human donor who had recovered from COVID-19. The CDR3 loop is CASSLSDYNEQFF. For the CDR3, the DNA is TGTGCCAGCAGCTTAAGTGACTACAATGAGCAGTTCTTC.